This TCR beta chain was recovered during a study of T cell changes during pregnancy in multiple sclerosis. CDR1 SQVTM and CDR2 ANQGSEA come from the germline V gene. The CDR3 is 12 amino acids. V gave up 7 bases and J gave up 5 bases, with 12 bases separating them. The assay was immunoSEQ multiplex PCR, and TCRdb's table has in-frame clones only and misses some. The data show 70,000 to 80,000 clones, approximately 94% seen once. The sequencing used peripheral blood, collected in the third trimester of pregnancy. The source of this sequence is a female donor with multiple sclerosis, enrolled in a pregnancy study. This rearrangement joins TRBV29-1 to TRBJ1-3; no definite D call. CDR3 coding DNA: TGCAGCGGGAGAGGGAGCCGAAACACCATATATTTT. Its translation: CSGRGSRNTIYF.